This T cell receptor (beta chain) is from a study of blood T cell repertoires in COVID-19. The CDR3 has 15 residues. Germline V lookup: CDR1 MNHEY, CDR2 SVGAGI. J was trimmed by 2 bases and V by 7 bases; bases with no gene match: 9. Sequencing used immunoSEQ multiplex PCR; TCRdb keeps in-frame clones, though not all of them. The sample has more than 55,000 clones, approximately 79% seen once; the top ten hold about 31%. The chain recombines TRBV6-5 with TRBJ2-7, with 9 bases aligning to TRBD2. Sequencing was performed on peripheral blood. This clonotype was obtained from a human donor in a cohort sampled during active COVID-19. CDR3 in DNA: TGTGCCAGCACTCGTAGCGGGAGTAACGCCTACGAGCAGTACTTC. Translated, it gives CASTRSGSNAYEQYF.